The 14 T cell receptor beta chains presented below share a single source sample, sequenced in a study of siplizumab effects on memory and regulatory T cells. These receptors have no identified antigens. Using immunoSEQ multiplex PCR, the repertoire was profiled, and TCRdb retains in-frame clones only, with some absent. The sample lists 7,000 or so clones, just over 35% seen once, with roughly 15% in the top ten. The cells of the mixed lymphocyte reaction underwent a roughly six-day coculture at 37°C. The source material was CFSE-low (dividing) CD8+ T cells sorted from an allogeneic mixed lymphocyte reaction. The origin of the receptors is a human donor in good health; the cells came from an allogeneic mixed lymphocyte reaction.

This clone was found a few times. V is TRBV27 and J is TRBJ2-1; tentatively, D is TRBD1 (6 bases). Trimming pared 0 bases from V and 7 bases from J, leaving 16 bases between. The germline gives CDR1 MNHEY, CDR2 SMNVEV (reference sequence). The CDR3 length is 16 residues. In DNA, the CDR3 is TGTGCCAGCAGTTTATCATCTCCTGACAGGTGGAATGAGCAGTTCTTC. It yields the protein CASSLSSPDRWNEQFF.

This CDR3 is CASSQAPVAGNEQFF. The CDR3 DNA is TGCGCCAGCAGCCAAGCTCCGGTCGCGGGTAATGAGCAGTTCTTC. The V gene is TRBV4-3, the J gene TRBJ2-1; perhaps TRBD2 as D (5 bases). The CDR3 spans 15 residues. Germline V gene lookup returns CDR1 LGHNA and CDR2 YSLEER. V was clipped by 1 base and J by 7 bases, with 14 bases between them.

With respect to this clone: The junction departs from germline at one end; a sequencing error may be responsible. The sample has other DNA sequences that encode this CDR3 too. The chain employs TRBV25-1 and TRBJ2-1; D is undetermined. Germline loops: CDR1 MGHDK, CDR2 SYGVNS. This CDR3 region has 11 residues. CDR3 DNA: TGCGCCAGCAGTGACTCATGGACCCGGTTCTTC. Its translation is CASSDSWTRFF.

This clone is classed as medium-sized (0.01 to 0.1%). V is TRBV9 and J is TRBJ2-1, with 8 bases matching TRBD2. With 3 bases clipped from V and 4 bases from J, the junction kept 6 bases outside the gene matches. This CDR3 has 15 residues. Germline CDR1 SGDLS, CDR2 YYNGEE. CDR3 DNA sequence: TGTGCCAGCAGCGCACTAGCGGACTTTTACAATGAGCAGTTCTTC. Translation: CASSALADFYNEQFF.

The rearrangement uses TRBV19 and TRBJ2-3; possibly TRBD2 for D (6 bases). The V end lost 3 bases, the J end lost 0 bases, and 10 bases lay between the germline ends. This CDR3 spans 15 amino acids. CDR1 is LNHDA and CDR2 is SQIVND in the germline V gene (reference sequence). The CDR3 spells CASSIRDSSTDTQYF. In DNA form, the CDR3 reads TGTGCCAGTAGTATCAGGGACTCTAGCACAGATACGCAGTATTTT. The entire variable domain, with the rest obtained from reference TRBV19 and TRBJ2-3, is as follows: DGGITQSPKYLFRKEGQNVTLSCEQNLNHDAMYWYRQDPGQGLRLIYYSQIVNDFQKGDIAEGYSVSREKKESFPLTVTSAQKNPTAFYLCASSIRDSSTDTQYFGPGTRLTVL.

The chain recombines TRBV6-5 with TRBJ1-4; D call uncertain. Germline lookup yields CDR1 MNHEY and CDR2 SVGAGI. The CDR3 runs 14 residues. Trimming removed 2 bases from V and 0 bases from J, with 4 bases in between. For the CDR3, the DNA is TGTGCCAGCAGTTACGGAGCAACTAATGAAAAACTGTTTTTT. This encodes CASSYGATNEKLFF.

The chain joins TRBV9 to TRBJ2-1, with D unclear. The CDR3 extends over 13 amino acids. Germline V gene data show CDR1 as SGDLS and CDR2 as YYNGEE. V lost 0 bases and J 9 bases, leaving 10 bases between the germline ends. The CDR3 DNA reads TGTGCCAGCAGCGTAGTTAGCCGCCCTGAGCAGTTCTTC. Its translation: CASSVVSRPEQFF.

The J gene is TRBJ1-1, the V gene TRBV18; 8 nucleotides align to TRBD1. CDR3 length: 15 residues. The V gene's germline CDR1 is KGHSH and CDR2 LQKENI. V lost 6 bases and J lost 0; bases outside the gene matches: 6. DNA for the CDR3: TGTGCCAGCTCTCTGACAGGGGTGATGAACACTGAAGCTTTCTTT. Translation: CASSLTGVMNTEAFF. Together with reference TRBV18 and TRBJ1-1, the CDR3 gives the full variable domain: NAGVMQNPRHLVRRRGQEARLRCSPMKGHSHVYWYRQLPEEGLKFMVYLQKENIIDESGMPKERFSAEFPKEGPSILRIQQVVRGDSAAYFCASSLTGVMNTEAFFGQGTRLTVV.

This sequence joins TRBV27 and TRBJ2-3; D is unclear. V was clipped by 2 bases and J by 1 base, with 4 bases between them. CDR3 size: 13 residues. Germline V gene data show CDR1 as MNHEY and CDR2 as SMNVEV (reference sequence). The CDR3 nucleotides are TGTGCCAGCAGTTTAATAGGCACAGATACGCAGTATTTT. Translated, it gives CASSLIGTDTQYF.

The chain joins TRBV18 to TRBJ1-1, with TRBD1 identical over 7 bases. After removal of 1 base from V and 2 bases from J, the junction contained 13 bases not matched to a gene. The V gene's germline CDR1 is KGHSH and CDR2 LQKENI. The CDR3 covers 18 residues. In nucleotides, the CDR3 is TGTGCCAGCTCACCACAAGAGGAACAGGGGCCGCTAAACACTGAAGCTTTCTTT. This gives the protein CASSPQEEQGPLNTEAFF.

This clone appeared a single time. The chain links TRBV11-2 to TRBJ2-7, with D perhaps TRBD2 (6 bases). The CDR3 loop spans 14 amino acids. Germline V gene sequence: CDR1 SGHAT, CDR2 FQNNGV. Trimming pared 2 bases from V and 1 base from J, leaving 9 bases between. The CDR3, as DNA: TGTGCCAGCAGCTTATTCGGAGGGTCCTACGAGCAGTACTTC. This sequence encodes CASSLFGGSYEQYF. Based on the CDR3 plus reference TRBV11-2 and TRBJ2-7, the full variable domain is EAGVAQSPRYKIIEKRQSVAFWCNPISGHATLYWYQQILGQGPKLLIQFQNNGVVDDSQLPKDRFSAERLKGVDSTLKIQPAKLEDSAVYLCASSLFGGSYEQYFGPGTRLTVT.

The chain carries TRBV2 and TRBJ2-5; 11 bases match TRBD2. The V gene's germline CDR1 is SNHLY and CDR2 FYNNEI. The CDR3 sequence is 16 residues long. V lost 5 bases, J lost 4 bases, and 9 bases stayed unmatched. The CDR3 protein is CASSPLAGGVGETQYF. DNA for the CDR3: TGTGCCAGCAGTCCCCTAGCGGGAGGAGTCGGAGAGACCCAGTACTTC.

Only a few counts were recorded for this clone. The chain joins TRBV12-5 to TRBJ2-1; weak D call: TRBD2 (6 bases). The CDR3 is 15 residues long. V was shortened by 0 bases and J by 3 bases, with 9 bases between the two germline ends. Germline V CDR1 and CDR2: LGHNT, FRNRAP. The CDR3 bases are TGTGCTAGTGGTTTGGTCTGGGGGGTCTACAATGAGCAGTTCTTC. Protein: CASGLVWGVYNEQFF.

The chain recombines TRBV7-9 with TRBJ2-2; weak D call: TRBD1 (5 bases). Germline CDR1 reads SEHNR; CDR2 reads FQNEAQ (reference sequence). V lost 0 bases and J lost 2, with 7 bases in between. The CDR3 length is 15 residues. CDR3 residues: CASSLATVNTGELFF. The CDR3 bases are TGTGCCAGCAGCTTAGCGACAGTTAACACCGGGGAGCTGTTTTTT.